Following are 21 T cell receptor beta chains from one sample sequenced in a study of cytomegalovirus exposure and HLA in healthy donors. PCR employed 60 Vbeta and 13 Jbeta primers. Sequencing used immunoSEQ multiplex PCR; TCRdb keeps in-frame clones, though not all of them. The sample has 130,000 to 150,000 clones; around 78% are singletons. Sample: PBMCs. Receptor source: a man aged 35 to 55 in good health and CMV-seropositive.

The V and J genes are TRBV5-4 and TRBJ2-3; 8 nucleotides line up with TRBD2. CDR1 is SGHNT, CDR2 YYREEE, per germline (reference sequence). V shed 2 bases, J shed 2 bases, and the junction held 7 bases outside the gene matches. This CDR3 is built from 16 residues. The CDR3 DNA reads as TGTGCCAGCAGCTTACGACTAGCGTCTGACACAGATACGCAGTATTTT. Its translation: CASSLRLASDTDTQYF.

The CDR3 nucleotides read TGCGCCAGCAGCTTGGGATTCGGCAGGGGGCTCTCTAATGAAAAACTGTTTTTT. This codes for CASSLGFGRGLSNEKLFF. The chain employs TRBV5-1 and TRBJ1-4, with 8 nucleotides matching TRBD1. In germline, CDR1 is SGHRS, CDR2 YFSETQ. The V and J ends lost 0 bases and 3 bases, in that order; junction bases with no gene match: 10. The CDR3 loop spans 18 amino acids.

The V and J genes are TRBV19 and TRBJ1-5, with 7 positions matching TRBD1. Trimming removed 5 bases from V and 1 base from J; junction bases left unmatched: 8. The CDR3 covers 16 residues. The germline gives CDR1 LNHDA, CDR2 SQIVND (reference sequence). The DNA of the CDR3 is TGTGCCAGTAGTCTAAGGACAGGAGAAAGCAATCAGCCCCAGCATTTT. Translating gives CASSLRTGESNQPQHF.

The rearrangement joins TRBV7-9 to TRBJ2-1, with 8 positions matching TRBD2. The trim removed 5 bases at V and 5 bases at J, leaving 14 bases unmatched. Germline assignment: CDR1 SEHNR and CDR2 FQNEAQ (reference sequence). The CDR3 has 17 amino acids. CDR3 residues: CASSQAFGTSSNNEQFF. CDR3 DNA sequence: TGTGCCAGCAGCCAAGCGTTTGGGACTAGTTCAAACAATGAGCAGTTCTTC.

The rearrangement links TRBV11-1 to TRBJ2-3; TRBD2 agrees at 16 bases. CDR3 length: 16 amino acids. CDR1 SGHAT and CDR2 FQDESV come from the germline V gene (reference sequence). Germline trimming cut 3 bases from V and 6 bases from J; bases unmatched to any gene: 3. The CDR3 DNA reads TGTGCCAGCAGCTTGGGACTAGCGGGAGGGCCGGATACGCAGTATTTT. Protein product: CASSLGLAGGPDTQYF.

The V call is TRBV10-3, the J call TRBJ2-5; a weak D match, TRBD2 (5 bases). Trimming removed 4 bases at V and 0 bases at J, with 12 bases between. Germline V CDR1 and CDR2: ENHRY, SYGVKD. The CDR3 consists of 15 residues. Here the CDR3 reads CAISADGGYQETQYF. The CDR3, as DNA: TGTGCCATCAGTGCGGATGGCGGGTACCAAGAGACCCAGTACTTC.

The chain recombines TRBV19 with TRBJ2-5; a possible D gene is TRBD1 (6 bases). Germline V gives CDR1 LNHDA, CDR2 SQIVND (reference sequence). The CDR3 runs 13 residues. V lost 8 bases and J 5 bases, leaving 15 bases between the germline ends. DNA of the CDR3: TGTGCCAGTTCAGGGGTAGGAGCGGAGACCCAGTACTTC. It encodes CASSGVGAETQYF.

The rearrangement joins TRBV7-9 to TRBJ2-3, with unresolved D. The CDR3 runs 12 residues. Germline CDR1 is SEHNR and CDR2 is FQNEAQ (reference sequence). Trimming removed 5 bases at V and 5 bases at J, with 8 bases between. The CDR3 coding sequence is TGTGCCAGCAGCATCGCAGGAGATACGCAGTATTTT. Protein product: CASSIAGDTQYF.

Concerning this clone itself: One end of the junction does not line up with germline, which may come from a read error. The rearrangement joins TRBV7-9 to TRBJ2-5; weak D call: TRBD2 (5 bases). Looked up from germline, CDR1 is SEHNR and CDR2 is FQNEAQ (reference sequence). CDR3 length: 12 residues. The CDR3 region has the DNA TGTTCCAGCAGCTTAATCGAGGGGACCCAGTACTTC. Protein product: CSSSLIEGTQYF. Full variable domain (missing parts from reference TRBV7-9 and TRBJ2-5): DTGVSQNPRHKITKRGQNVTFRCDPISEHNRLYWYRQTLGQGPEFLTYFQNEAQLEKSRLLSDRFSAERPKGSFSTLEIQRTEQGDSAMYLCSSSLIEGTQYFGPGTRLLVL.

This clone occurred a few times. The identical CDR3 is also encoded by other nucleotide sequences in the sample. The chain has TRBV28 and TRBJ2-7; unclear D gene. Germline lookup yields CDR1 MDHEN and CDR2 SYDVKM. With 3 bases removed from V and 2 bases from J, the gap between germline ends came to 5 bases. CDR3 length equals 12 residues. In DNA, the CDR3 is TGTGCCAGCAGTTTTAATACCTACGAGCAGTACTTC. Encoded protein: CASSFNTYEQYF.

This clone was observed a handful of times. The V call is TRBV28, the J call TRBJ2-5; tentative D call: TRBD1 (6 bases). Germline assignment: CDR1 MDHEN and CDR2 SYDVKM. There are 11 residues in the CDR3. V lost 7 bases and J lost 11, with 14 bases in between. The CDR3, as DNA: TGTGCCAGCAACGAAGGGGGTGGGCAGTACTTC. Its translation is CASNEGGGQYF.

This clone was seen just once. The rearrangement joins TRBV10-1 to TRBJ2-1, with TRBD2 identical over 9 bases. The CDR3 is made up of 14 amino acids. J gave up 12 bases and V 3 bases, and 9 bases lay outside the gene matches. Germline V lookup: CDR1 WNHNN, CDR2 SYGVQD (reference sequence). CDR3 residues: CASSDGGRGPGQFF. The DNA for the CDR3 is TGCGCCAGCAGTGATGGCGGGAGGGGTCCGGGGCAGTTCTTC.

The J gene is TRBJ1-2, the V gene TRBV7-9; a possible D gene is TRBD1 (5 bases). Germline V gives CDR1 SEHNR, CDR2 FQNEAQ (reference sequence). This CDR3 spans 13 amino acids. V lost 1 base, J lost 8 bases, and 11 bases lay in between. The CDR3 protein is CASSLDRKGGYTF. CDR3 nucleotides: TGTGCCAGCAGCTTAGACAGGAAGGGGGGCTACACCTTC. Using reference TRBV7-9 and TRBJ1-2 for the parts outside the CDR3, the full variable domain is DTGVSQNPRHKITKRGQNVTFRCDPISEHNRLYWYRQTLGQGPEFLTYFQNEAQLEKSRLLSDRFSAERPKGSFSTLEIQRTEQGDSAMYLCASSLDRKGGYTFGSGTRLTVV.

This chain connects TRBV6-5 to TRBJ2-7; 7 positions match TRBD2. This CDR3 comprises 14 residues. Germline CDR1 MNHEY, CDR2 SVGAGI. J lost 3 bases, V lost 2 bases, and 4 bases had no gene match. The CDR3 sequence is CASSYGGRDYEQYF. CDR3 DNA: TGTGCCAGCAGTTACGGAGGGAGGGACTACGAGCAGTACTTC.

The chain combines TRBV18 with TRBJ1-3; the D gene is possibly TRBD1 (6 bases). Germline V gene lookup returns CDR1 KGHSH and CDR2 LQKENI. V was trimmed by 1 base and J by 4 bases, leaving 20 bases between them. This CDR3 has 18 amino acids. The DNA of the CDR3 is TGTGCCAGCTCACCACTCGGATCAGGGGCAAACGACGGAAACACCATATATTTT. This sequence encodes CASSPLGSGANDGNTIYF.

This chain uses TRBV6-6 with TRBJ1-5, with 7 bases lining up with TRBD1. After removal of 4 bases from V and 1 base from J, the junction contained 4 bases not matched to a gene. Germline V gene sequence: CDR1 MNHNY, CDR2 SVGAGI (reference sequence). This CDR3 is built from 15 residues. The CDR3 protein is CASSLGTESNQPQHF. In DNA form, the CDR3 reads TGTGCCAGCAGTTTGGGGACAGAGAGCAATCAGCCCCAGCATTTT.

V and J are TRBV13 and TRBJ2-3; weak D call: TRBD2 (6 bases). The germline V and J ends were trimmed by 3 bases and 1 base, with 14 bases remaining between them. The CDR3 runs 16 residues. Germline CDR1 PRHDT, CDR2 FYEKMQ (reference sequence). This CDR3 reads CASSFIGSAGTDTQYF. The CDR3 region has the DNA TGTGCCAGCAGCTTCATCGGGAGTGCGGGCACAGATACGCAGTATTTT.

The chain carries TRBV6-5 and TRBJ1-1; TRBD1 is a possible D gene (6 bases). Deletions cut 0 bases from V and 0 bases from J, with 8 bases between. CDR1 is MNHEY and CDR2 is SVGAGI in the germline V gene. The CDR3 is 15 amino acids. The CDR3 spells CASSYSGHMNTEAFF. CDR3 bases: TGTGCCAGCAGTTACTCGGGACATATGAACACTGAAGCTTTCTTT.

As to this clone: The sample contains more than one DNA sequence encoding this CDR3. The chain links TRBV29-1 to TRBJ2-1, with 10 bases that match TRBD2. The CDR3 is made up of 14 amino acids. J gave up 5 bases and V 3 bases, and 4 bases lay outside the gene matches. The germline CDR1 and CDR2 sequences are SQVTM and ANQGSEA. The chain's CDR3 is CSVERTSGNNEQFF. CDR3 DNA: TGCAGCGTTGAGAGGACTAGCGGTAACAATGAGCAGTTCTTC.

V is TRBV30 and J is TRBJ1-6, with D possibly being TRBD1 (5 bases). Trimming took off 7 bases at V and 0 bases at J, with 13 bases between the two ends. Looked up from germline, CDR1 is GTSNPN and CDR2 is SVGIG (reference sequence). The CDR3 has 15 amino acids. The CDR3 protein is CALGPISSYNSPLHF. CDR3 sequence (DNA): TGTGCCTTGGGGCCGATAAGCTCCTATAATTCACCCCTCCACTTT. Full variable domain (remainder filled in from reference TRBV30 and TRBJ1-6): SQTIHQWPATLVQPVGSPLSLECTVEGTSNPNLYWYRQAAGRGLQLLFYSVGIGQISSEVPQNLSASRPQDRQFILSSKKLLLSDSGFYLCALGPISSYNSPLHFGNGTRLTVT.

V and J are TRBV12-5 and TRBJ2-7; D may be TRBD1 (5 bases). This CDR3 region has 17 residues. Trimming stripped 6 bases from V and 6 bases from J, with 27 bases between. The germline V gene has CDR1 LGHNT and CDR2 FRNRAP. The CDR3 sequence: CASGPKPQVPQSGEQYF. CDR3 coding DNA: TGTGCTAGTGGCCCTAAACCACAGGTACCCCAGTCGGGCGAGCAGTACTTC.